This T cell receptor (beta chain) was documented in a study of T cell responses to AZD1222 COVID-19 vaccine. Points from the study as a whole: A mostly white British donor set with more females was recruited, and clonal diversity was possibly underestimated. Spike-spanning, vaccine-associated CD4 TCRs were dominant at 160-218 and 743-854. The study found Spike-specific TCR breadth and depth rose after two AZD1222 doses.

This clone was seen at least ten times. Its antigen is still unknown. The CDR3 is 14 amino acids. V was clipped by 2 bases and J by 5 bases, with 8 bases between them. The germline gives CDR1 SGDLS, CDR2 YYNGEE. Some clones are missing from TCRdb's copy, which holds only in-frame ones; the method was immunoSEQ multiplex PCR. Here the sample spans around 190,000 clones, 88% being singletons. The specimen was peripheral blood, collected on day 0 of AZD1222 vaccination. The sequence derives from an adult in good health. The chain is built from TRBV9 and TRBJ1-6, with D uncertain. The CDR3: CASSVEQNNSPLHF. As DNA, the CDR3 is TGTGCCAGCAGCGTGGAACAGAATAATTCACCCCTCCACTTT.